This entry is about one TCR beta chain. As yet, its antigen is unknown. The entry originates in a study of CD4+ T cells in melanoma. Broader study findings: In melanoma, neoantigen-specific CD4+ T cells reportedly differed in differentiation state. CD8+ T cell, macrophage and B cell function reportedly correlated with neoantigen-specific CD4+ T cells.

Clones were sequenced by immunoSEQ multiplex PCR, and TCRdb holds only the in-frame ones, with some missing. The sample includes 8,500 to 10,000 clones, 60% to 85% seen only once; the top ten take over 15%. There are 16 residues in the CDR3. Germline V gene data show CDR1 as SGHNT and CDR2 as YYREEE (reference sequence). The germline V and J ends were trimmed by 0 bases and 6 bases, with 16 bases remaining between them. This TCR derives from a human donor with melanoma. Specimen: cells from a culture (not recorded whether cultured in vitro). This chain links TRBV5-4 with TRBJ2-1; D unclear. This CDR3 is CASSLAGPTALNEQFF. Written as DNA, the CDR3 is TGTGCCAGCAGCTTGGCCGGCCCGACTGCCCTCAATGAGCAGTTCTTC. Drawing the rest from reference TRBV5-4 and TRBJ2-1, the complete variable domain is ETGVTQSPTHLIKTRGQQVTLRCSSQSGHNTVSWYQQALGQGPQFIFQYYREEENGRGNFPPRFSGLQFPNYSSELNVNALELDDSALYLCASSLAGPTALNEQFFGPGTRLTVL.